What follows is one T cell receptor (beta chain) and its context. Scientists made TCR beta libraries using UMI-labeled 5' RACE. With the 5' RACE reads reprocessed, TCRdb shows one record per CDR3 protein and no DNA. This table lists fewer than 20,000 distinct CDR3 sequences. This entry is derived from a study of human CD8 memory T cell subsets. Buffy coats from healthy donors yielded the PBMC. The study used negative magnetic separation to enrich total CD8+ T cells. Each subset gave duplicate vials of approximately 140,000 sorted CD8+ T cells for RNA. The CDR3 covers 15 residues. The J gene is TRBJ1-1, the V gene TRBV12-3 or TRBV12-4; the TCRdb D gene call, TRBD1, has no DNA to confirm it. The receptor's source is a human donor in good health. The sample consisted of CD8+ T cells from PBMCs. CDR3 amino acids: CASSHGDIMNTEAFF.